The 10 T cell receptor beta chains below come from one sample, sequenced in a study of blood T cell repertoires in COVID-19. TCRdb's copy holds only in-frame clones and misses some; the assay was immunoSEQ multiplex PCR. This table has about 210,000 clones, about 85% appearing once. The material sequenced was peripheral blood. The receptors stem from an elderly woman with acute or convalescent COVID-19.

This chain uses TRBV10-3 with TRBJ2-7, with TRBD1 matching over 9 bases. The length of the CDR3 is 13 residues. Per the germline V gene, CDR1 is ENHRY and CDR2 is SYGVKD. The trim removed 10 bases at V and 2 bases at J, leaving 6 bases unmatched. The CDR3, as DNA: TGTGCCACCCACGGGACAGGGACCTACGAGCAGTACTTC. Protein product: CATHGTGTYEQYF.

This clone is a singleton in its sample. J is TRBJ2-3 and V is TRBV4-2, with 9 bases lining up with TRBD2. V trimming: 2 bases; J trimming: 0 bases; junction bases outside the gene matches: 9. CDR1 is LGHNA and CDR2 is YNFKEQ in the germline V gene. This CDR3 is 18 amino acids long. The DNA for the CDR3 is TGTGCCAGCAGCCAATTGGGCGGGAGGGGAGCTAGCACAGATACGCAGTATTTT. Protein product: CASSQLGGRGASTDTQYF.

The CDR3 protein is CASSRSMNTEAFF. CDR3 in DNA: TGCGCCAGCAGTAGGAGCATGAACACTGAAGCTTTCTTT. The chain joins TRBV5-1 to TRBJ1-1; D call uncertain. The CDR3 is 13 residues long. CDR1 is SGHRS, CDR2 YFSETQ, per germline. The V and J ends lost 5 bases and 0 bases respectively, with 8 bases between them.

The chain recombines TRBV9 with TRBJ2-3, with 11 positions matching TRBD2. The germline V gene encodes CDR1 SGDLS and CDR2 YYNGEE. The trim removed 4 bases at V and 5 bases at J, leaving 9 bases unmatched. The CDR3 extends over 16 amino acids. The CDR3 DNA sequence: TGTGCCAGCAGCCCATGGGTAACTAGCGGGGGAGATACGCAGTATTTT. Its protein is CASSPWVTSGGDTQYF.

In its sample, this clone was seen once. The rearrangement joins TRBV15 to TRBJ2-5; D uncertain. The CDR3 covers 16 residues. V gave up 0 bases and J gave up 4 bases, with 15 bases separating them. Germline V gene data show CDR1 as LNHNV and CDR2 as YYDKDF (reference sequence). The CDR3 bases are TGTGCCACCAGCAGAGATCTTACGGCACTAACAGAGACCCAGTACTTC. This sequence encodes CATSRDLTALTETQYF.

The J gene is TRBJ2-2, the V gene TRBV5-4, with a weak D call TRBD2 (5 bases). Germline-derived CDR1 and CDR2 are SGHNT and YYREEE (reference sequence). V lost 1 base and J 7 bases, leaving 11 bases between the germline ends. This CDR3 comprises 14 residues. The CDR3 sequence: CASSLTQRIGELFF. CDR3 nucleotides: TGTGCCAGCAGCTTGACACAGCGGATCGGGGAGCTGTTTTTT.

The chain couples TRBV3-1 (or the pseudogene TRBV3-2) to TRBJ1-2, with 9 bases aligning to TRBD1. V gave up 1 base and J gave up 6 bases; unmatched junction bases: 3. Germline V gene lookup returns CDR1 LGHDT and CDR2 YNNKEL (reference sequence). The CDR3 loop spans 14 amino acids. The CDR3 DNA reads as TGTGCCAGCAGCCAAGCAAACAGGGGGCATGGCTACACCTTC. It codes for CASSQANRGHGYTF.

This clone occurred a few times. The DNA for the CDR3 is TGTGCCAGCAGCTTATTCCAGGGGGTCTACGAGCAGTACTTC. Translated, it gives CASSLFQGVYEQYF. The genes are TRBV5-6 and TRBJ2-7, with 7 nucleotides matching TRBD1. This CDR3 region has 14 residues. With V trimmed by 2 bases and J by 3 bases, 5 bases remained unmatched. Per the germline V gene, CDR1 is SGHDT and CDR2 is YYEEEE.

The chain carries TRBV7-2 and TRBJ1-2, with TRBD1 as a possible D gene (6 bases). Trimming pared 2 bases from V and 11 bases from J, leaving 9 bases between. CDR1 is SGHTA, CDR2 FQGNSA, per germline. This CDR3 region has 11 residues. CDR3 loop: CASSLQGLYTF. CDR3 coding DNA: TGTGCCAGCAGCTTACAGGGGTTATACACCTTC.

The V gene is TRBV5-1, the J gene TRBJ2-1, with 7 nucleotides matching TRBD1. The CDR3 is 15 amino acids. CDR1 SGHRS and CDR2 YFSETQ come from the germline V gene. Trimming cost V 8 bases and J 0 bases; bases outside gene matches: 8. CDR3 nucleotides: TGCGCCAGTCACAGGGGCCGGGGCTCCTACAATGAGCAGTTCTTC. Translating it yields CASHRGRGSYNEQFF.